The present T cell receptor (beta chain) was sequenced within a study of cytomegalovirus exposure and HLA in healthy donors. To note about this clone: The antigen is not known.

The study, taken as a whole, reports: Donors were assumed by presence/absence analyses to have roughly uniform sequencing depth.

PCR used 60 Vbeta primers and 13 Jbeta primers. Here immunoSEQ multiplex PCR was the method, and the copy in TCRdb shows in-frame clones only, minus some. The sample has roughly 88,000 clones, approximately 80% seen once. With 4 bases removed from V and 6 bases from J, the gap between germline ends came to 16 bases. The CDR3 consists of 15 residues. Germline V gene data show CDR1 as SGHRS and CDR2 as YFSETQ. The rearrangement links TRBV5-1 to TRBJ1-4; possibly TRBD1 for D (5 bases). The TCR originated in a man aged 30 to 39 in good health and CMV-seropositive. The sample consisted of PBMCs. The CDR3 is CASSPGRGGDEKLFF. In DNA, the CDR3 is TGCGCCAGCAGCCCGGGTAGGGGAGGGGATGAAAAACTGTTTTTT.